The 26 T cell receptor beta chains below all came from one sample that was sequenced in a study of vaccination effects on CD4 cells after COVID-19. It was after approximately 11 days of culture that CD4+ T cells were isolated. Participants received two doses of either the BNT162b2 or mRNA-1273 vaccine. Assay: immunoSEQ multiplex PCR; the TCRdb copy retains only in-frame clones and omits some. The table includes nearly 45,000 clones, about three quarters detected once. These receptors' antigens are unknown. The source was CD4+ T cells from PBMCs cultured without peptide, collected after COVID-19 vaccination. The receptors here all came from a human donor who received a COVID-19 vaccine.

Here the CDR3 reads CASTGLAYNEQFF. CDR3 nucleotide sequence: TGTGCCAGCACTGGACTAGCGTACAATGAGCAGTTCTTC. The chain combines TRBV2 with TRBJ2-1; 9 bases line up with TRBD2. Per germline, CDR1 SNHLY and CDR2 FYNNEI. The CDR3 has 13 residues. The J segment lost 4 bases and the V segment lost 7 bases, leaving 2 bases of the junction unmatched.

This clone was seen a handful of times. This chain connects TRBV5-8 to TRBJ1-1, with D hard to call. CDR1 is SGHTS and CDR2 is YDEGEE in the germline V gene. V was shortened by 0 bases and J by 4 bases, with 7 bases between the two germline ends. The length of the CDR3 is 13 residues. The CDR3 region is CASSLGGPTEAFF. CDR3 sequence (DNA): TGTGCCAGCAGCTTGGGAGGGCCCACTGAAGCTTTCTTT.

The chain links TRBV7-2 to TRBJ2-7; tentative D call: TRBD2 (6 bases). V lost 4 bases and J 3 bases, leaving 10 bases between the germline ends. This CDR3 is built from 13 residues. Germline V gene data show CDR1 as SGHTA and CDR2 as FQGNSA. The CDR3, as DNA: TGTGCCAGCAGCTCTCTAGCGCTCTACGAGCAGTACTTC. Translating gives CASSSLALYEQYF.

The chain has TRBV13 and TRBJ2-2; unclear D gene. The CDR3 loop spans 12 amino acids. CDR1 PRHDT and CDR2 FYEKMQ come from the germline V gene (reference sequence). Deletions cut 4 bases from V and 0 bases from J, with 0 bases between. CDR3 in amino acids: CASSSNTGELFF. CDR3 coding DNA: TGTGCCAGCAGCTCGAACACCGGGGAGCTGTTTTTT.

V is TRBV10-1 and J is TRBJ2-6; unclear D gene. Germline-derived CDR1 and CDR2 are WNHNN and SYGVQD (reference sequence). The ends were cut back, 2 bases at V and 0 bases at J, with 5 bases in the middle. CDR3 size: 15 residues. This CDR3 reads CASSETNSGANVLTF. Written as DNA, the CDR3 is TGCGCCAGCAGTGAGACAAACTCTGGGGCCAACGTCCTGACTTTC.

The V gene is TRBV6-5, the J gene TRBJ1-2, with TRBD1 matching over 7 bases. Germline V gene data show CDR1 as MNHEY and CDR2 as SVGAGI. The CDR3 spans 13 residues. The trim removed 6 bases at V and 4 bases at J, leaving 5 bases unmatched. The CDR3, as DNA: TGTGCCAGCAGAGTGGGACAGAGCTATGGCTACACCTTC. It translates to CASRVGQSYGYTF.

V gene TRBV19 combines with J gene TRBJ1-4; D not certain. The germline V and J ends were trimmed by 3 bases and 7 bases, with 24 bases remaining between them. CDR3 length: 18 residues. Per the germline V gene, CDR1 is LNHDA and CDR2 is SQIVND (reference sequence). Here the CDR3 DNA reads TGTGCCAGTAGTATCTTAGAGTCCCCGCCGGCTTCGCGTGAAAAACTGTTTTTT. Encoded protein: CASSILESPPASREKLFF.

The rearrangement links TRBV18 to TRBJ2-7; 14 bases agree with TRBD2. Germline CDR1 is KGHSH and CDR2 is LQKENI. The CDR3 totals 15 residues. Trimming removed 4 bases from V and 6 bases from J; junction bases left unmatched: 5. As DNA, the CDR3 is TGTGCCAGCTCACGCCAGGGACTAGCGGGAGTCGAGCAGTACTTC. It specifies CASSRQGLAGVEQYF.

The rearrangement links TRBV5-1 to TRBJ1-5; 7 bases match TRBD1. J lost 5 bases, V lost 5 bases, and 10 bases had no gene match. This CDR3 is built from 15 residues. CDR1 is SGHRS and CDR2 is YFSETQ in the germline V gene. CDR3 sequence: CASSLTTGPYQPQHF. As DNA, the CDR3 is TGCGCCAGCAGTTTAACGACAGGGCCGTATCAGCCCCAGCATTTT.

This chain uses TRBV5-4 with TRBJ2-5, with 9 bases matching TRBD2. The CDR3 length is 17 residues. V was clipped by 0 bases and J by 4 bases; unmatched bases: 10. Looked up from germline, CDR1 is SGHNT and CDR2 is YYREEE (reference sequence). The CDR3 DNA sequence: TGTGCCAGCAGCTTGGACGGGGTAGCGGGGGAGGGAGAGACCCAGTACTTC. This codes for CASSLDGVAGEGETQYF.

This chain uses TRBV19 with TRBJ2-1; D is tentatively TRBD1 or TRBD2 (5 bases each). With 9 bases removed from V and 3 bases from J, the gap between germline ends came to 12 bases. CDR3 length: 13 residues. Germline CDR1 reads LNHDA; CDR2 reads SQIVND (reference sequence). CDR3 sequence reads: CASSGRNYNEQFF. CDR3 bases: TGTGCCAGCTCGGGACGGAACTACAATGAGCAGTTCTTC.

The CDR3: CASSRNEPQETQYF. The CDR3 nucleotides are TGTGCCAGCAGCCGAAACGAGCCCCAAGAGACCCAGTACTTC. This chain links TRBV6-5 with TRBJ2-5, with D hard to call. Trimming left V 6 bases short and J 1 base short, with 12 bases between. The CDR3 extends over 14 amino acids. Germline V gives CDR1 MNHEY, CDR2 SVGAGI.

This clone is a singleton in its sample. CDR3: CASSLQGAMNTEAFF. CDR3 in DNA: TGTGCCAGCAGCTTACAGGGGGCCATGAACACTGAAGCTTTCTTT. This chain links TRBV7-6 with TRBJ1-1, with 8 nucleotides matching TRBD1. V trimming: 2 bases; J trimming: 0 bases; junction bases outside the gene matches: 2. From germline, CDR1 is SGHVS and CDR2 FNYEAQ. The CDR3 consists of 15 residues.

The chain couples TRBV6-4 to TRBJ1-1, with TRBD1 identical over 7 bases. The CDR3 loop spans 13 amino acids. Per germline, CDR1 MRHNA and CDR2 SNTAGT. Trimming removed 7 bases from V and 5 bases from J; junction bases left unmatched: 7. The CDR3 region is CASMMTGTTEAFF. The CDR3 bases are TGTGCCAGCATGATGACAGGGACGACTGAAGCTTTCTTT.

The CDR3, as DNA: TGTGCCAGCAGCTCCGGGACAGGGTCCTACGAGCAGTACTTC. As protein: CASSSGTGSYEQYF. This chain uses TRBV9 with TRBJ2-7, with 9 bases aligning to TRBD1. CDR1 SGDLS and CDR2 YYNGEE come from the germline V gene. With V trimmed by 4 bases and J by 1 base, 3 bases remained unmatched. The CDR3 sequence is 14 residues long.

The V gene is TRBV19, the J gene TRBJ2-5; D may match TRBD1 or TRBD2 (5 bases each). The CDR3 has 13 amino acids. Germline V gene data show CDR1 as LNHDA and CDR2 as SQIVND (reference sequence). V lost 6 bases and J 4 bases, leaving 12 bases between the germline ends. The CDR3 sequence is CASSPPRGETQYF. The DNA for the CDR3 is TGTGCCAGTAGCCCCCCGAGGGGAGAGACCCAGTACTTC.

The J gene is TRBJ2-5, the V gene TRBV19; D may correspond to TRBD1 or TRBD2 (5 bases each). The CDR3 totals 14 residues. V lost 5 bases and J lost 7, with 17 bases in between. CDR1 LNHDA and CDR2 SQIVND come from the germline V gene (reference sequence). The CDR3 loop is CASSAGTAGRTQYF. The CDR3 DNA reads TGTGCCAGTAGTGCAGGGACGGCCGGGCGGACCCAGTACTTC.

This clone was counted a few times. The V gene is TRBV11-2, the J gene TRBJ2-2; 8 positions match TRBD1. CDR1 is SGHAT, CDR2 FQNNGV, per germline. CDR3 length: 15 amino acids. V dropped 5 bases and J dropped 8; count of bases not matched to a gene: 10. CDR3 loop: CASSLGQGSSGELFF. The CDR3 DNA reads TGTGCCAGCAGCCTCGGACAGGGTTCGTCTGGGGAGCTGTTTTTT. Looking up the rest from reference TRBV11-2 and TRBJ2-2 gives the full variable domain: EAGVAQSPRYKIIEKRQSVAFWCNPISGHATLYWYQQILGQGPKLLIQFQNNGVVDDSQLPKDRFSAERLKGVDSTLKIQPAKLEDSAVYLCASSLGQGSSGELFFGEGSRLTVL.

The CDR3 sequence: CASSLVVRGYEQYF. In nucleotides, the CDR3 is TGTGCCAGCAGCCTGGTAGTGAGGGGTTACGAGCAGTACTTC. The chain combines TRBV5-6 with TRBJ2-7; either TRBD1 or TRBD2 may fit D (5 bases each). The V and J ends lost 4 bases and 4 bases respectively, with 15 bases between them. Germline CDR1 and CDR2: SGHDT and YYEEEE. This CDR3 is 14 amino acids long.

The chain has TRBV25-1 and TRBJ2-7, with D possibly being TRBD2 (6 bases). V lost 2 bases and J 2 bases, leaving 7 bases between the germline ends. CDR3 length: 13 amino acids. Germline V gene data show CDR1 as MGHDK and CDR2 as SYGVNS. CDR3 region: CASSEGGTYEQYF. CDR3 sequence (DNA): TGTGCCAGCAGTGAAGGGGGGACCTACGAGCAGTACTTC.

V and J are TRBV4-2 and TRBJ1-1; 8 bases map to TRBD1. There are 16 residues in the CDR3. Looked up from germline, CDR1 is LGHNA and CDR2 is YNFKEQ. V gave up 1 base and J gave up 3 bases; unmatched junction bases: 7. The CDR3 bases are TGTGCCAGCAGCCAAGTCTCGGACAGGGTAGACACTGAAGCTTTCTTT. The encoded protein is CASSQVSDRVDTEAFF.

This clone occurred once. The rearrangement joins TRBV5-1 to TRBJ2-5, with a possible D match to TRBD2 (6 bases). Trimming left V 7 bases short and J 5 bases short, with 18 bases between. Germline lookup yields CDR1 SGHRS and CDR2 YFSETQ. The CDR3 consists of 14 residues. CDR3 region: CASGPGGMIETQYF. DNA for the CDR3: TGCGCCAGCGGACCCGGGGGTATGATTGAGACCCAGTACTTC.

V gene TRBV9 combines with J gene TRBJ2-3, with D perhaps matching TRBD1 or TRBD2 (5 bases each). The germline V gene has CDR1 SGDLS and CDR2 YYNGEE. The CDR3 extends over 17 amino acids. The V gene lost 0 bases and the J gene lost 3 bases, with 17 bases spanning the gap. The CDR3 nucleotides read TGTGCCAGCAGCGTAGCGACGCCGGGACGGATTACAGATACGCAGTATTTT. This sequence encodes CASSVATPGRITDTQYF.

The chain is built from TRBV3-1 (or the pseudogene TRBV3-2) and TRBJ2-4; the D is unclear. CDR1 LGHDT and CDR2 YNNKEL come from the germline V gene (reference sequence). V was trimmed by 0 bases and J by 0 bases, leaving 6 bases between them. The CDR3 totals 15 residues. For the CDR3, the DNA is TGTGCCAGCAGCCAAGATGCTTTAGCCAAAAACATTCAGTACTTC. This codes for CASSQDALAKNIQYF.

The V and J genes are TRBV5-4 and TRBJ1-1, with 9 positions matching TRBD1. CDR1 and CDR2 from the germline V gene are SGHNT and YYREEE (reference sequence). The CDR3 contains 15 residues. J was trimmed by 5 bases and V by 3 bases; bases with no gene match: 8. The CDR3 reads CASSSKTGGWTEAFF. The CDR3 DNA reads as TGTGCCAGCAGCTCGAAGACAGGGGGGTGGACTGAAGCTTTCTTT.

The rearrangement links TRBV19 to TRBJ1-6; D is possibly TRBD1 (5 bases). Germline V gives CDR1 LNHDA, CDR2 SQIVND (reference sequence). CDR3 size: 16 residues. Trimming pared 2 bases from V and 6 bases from J, leaving 14 bases between. The CDR3 here is CASSIYQGGGNSPLHF. In DNA, the CDR3 is TGTGCCAGTAGTATATATCAGGGCGGTGGTAATTCACCCCTCCACTTT.